The 10 T cell receptor beta chains listed next were all sequenced from one sample in a study of blood T cell repertoires in COVID-19 (dated by TCRdb to about 2020). The library was produced with the immunoSEQ multiplex PCR assay. TCRdb carries this immuneACCESS record with in-frame sequences only. Its versions omit some clonotypes, under half of them owing to an unresolved V gene in the studies checked, with the rest unexplained. The table for this sample lists nearly 350,000 clones; 65% to 85% of them were counted only once. The top ten clonotypes cover about 3% of the sample. Sequencing was performed on peripheral blood. The receptors shown here come from a man younger than 45 with active or convalescent COVID-19.

V and J are TRBV4-2 and TRBJ2-5, with 7 bases matching TRBD2. This CDR3 is built from 16 residues. Trimming removed 1 base from V and 0 bases from J; junction bases left unmatched: 5. From germline, CDR1 is LGHNA and CDR2 YNFKEQ. The CDR3 here is CASSQGSGDNQETQYF. CDR3 sequence (DNA): TGTGCCAGCAGCCAAGGGAGCGGGGATAACCAAGAGACCCAGTACTTC.

The chain couples TRBV5-1 to TRBJ1-3, with D possibly being TRBD1 (5 bases). Germline CDR1 and CDR2: SGHRS and YFSETQ. The V end lost 0 bases, the J end lost 0 bases, and 10 bases lay between the germline ends. The CDR3 covers 16 residues. CDR3 nucleotide sequence: TGCGCCAGCAGCTTGGGGGGCAGTTTCTCTGGAAACACCATATATTTT. Translation: CASSLGGSFSGNTIYF.

The rearrangement uses TRBV5-1 and TRBJ1-1; D uncertain. Germline V lookup: CDR1 SGHRS, CDR2 YFSETQ. The CDR3 contains 14 residues. Deletions cut 0 bases from V and 1 base from J, with 7 bases between. This CDR3 is CASSLGPGNTEAFF. The CDR3 DNA is TGCGCCAGCAGCTTGGGCCCAGGGAACACTGAAGCTTTCTTT.

This clone came up once. The chain joins TRBV11-3 to TRBJ2-1, with a possible D match to TRBD1 (6 bases). Germline CDR1 reads SGHNT; CDR2 reads YENEEA. The CDR3 length is 14 residues. V lost 4 bases and J 3 bases, leaving 10 bases between the germline ends. CDR3 DNA sequence: TGTGCCAGCAGCTACGGACAGAGCTACAATGAGCAGTTCTTC. This gives the protein CASSYGQSYNEQFF.

The chain uses TRBV7-8 and TRBJ2-7, with 11 bases lining up with TRBD2. The V gene's germline CDR1 is SGHVS and CDR2 FQNEAQ. J gave up 4 bases and V 7 bases, and 3 bases lay outside the gene matches. This CDR3 region has 13 residues. The CDR3 DNA reads as TGTGCCAGCACTACTAGCGGGAGTTACGAGCAGTACTTC. Its protein product is CASTTSGSYEQYF. Supplemented by reference TRBV7-8 and TRBJ2-7, the full variable domain reads GAGVSQSPRYKVAKRGQDVALRCDPISGHVSLFWYQQALGQGPEFLTYFQNEAQLDKSGLPSDRFFAERPEGSVSTLKIQRTQQEDSAVYLCASTTSGSYEQYFGPGTRLTVT.

The chain links TRBV19 to TRBJ1-4; 7 nucleotides line up with TRBD1. Germline-derived CDR1 and CDR2 are LNHDA and SQIVND (reference sequence). This CDR3 is 14 amino acids long. V lost 6 bases, J lost 4 bases, and 5 bases stayed unmatched. The CDR3 protein is CASRGGQDNEKLFF. The CDR3 coding sequence is TGTGCCAGTAGGGGTGGACAGGATAATGAAAAACTGTTTTTT.

The rearrangement uses TRBV7-2 and TRBJ1-5; D possibly corresponds to TRBD1 (5 bases). The CDR3 has 16 amino acids. Trimming stripped 6 bases from V and 1 base from J, with 16 bases between. Germline V CDR1 and CDR2: SGHTA, FQGNSA. CDR3: CASSNTPGGSNQPQHF. CDR3 bases: TGTGCCAGCAGTAATACTCCGGGGGGGAGCAATCAGCCCCAGCATTTT. The full variable domain, in which reference TRBV7-2 and TRBJ1-5 provide the parts outside the CDR3, is GAGVSQSPSNKVTEKGKDVELRCDPISGHTALYWYRQSLGQGLEFLIYFQGNSAPDKSGLPSDRFSAERTGGSVSTLTIQRTQQEDSAVYLCASSNTPGGSNQPQHFGDGTRLSIL.

V is TRBV11-3 and J is TRBJ2-7; 7 bases map to TRBD1. The V segment lost 6 bases and the J segment 1 base; nucleotides outside the gene matches: 3. The CDR3 is made up of 13 amino acids. Germline assignment: CDR1 SGHNT and CDR2 YENEEA. The CDR3 loop reads CASSQTGSYEQYF. The CDR3 bases are TGTGCCAGCAGTCAGACAGGGTCCTACGAGCAGTACTTC.

This clone was counted only a few times. The J gene is TRBJ2-1, the V gene TRBV9, with 11 bases fitting TRBD2. Germline assignment: CDR1 SGDLS and CDR2 YYNGEE. The CDR3 covers 16 residues. With 0 bases clipped from V and 7 bases from J, the junction kept 6 bases outside the gene matches. This chain's CDR3 is CASSVDSGRAVNEQFF. In DNA, the CDR3 is TGTGCCAGCAGCGTAGATAGCGGGAGGGCCGTAAATGAGCAGTTCTTC.

The genes are TRBV6-1 and TRBJ1-5, with D maybe TRBD1 (5 bases). Trimming left V 2 bases short and J 6 bases short, with 8 bases between. This CDR3 contains 13 residues. Germline V CDR1 and CDR2: MNHNS, SASEGT. CDR3 loop: CASSEQGGQPQHF. CDR3 in DNA: TGTGCCAGCAGTGAACAGGGAGGTCAGCCCCAGCATTTT.